This TCR beta chain came from a study of blood T cells in healthy people across ages. Broader study findings: Older age coincided with a roughly linear decline in TCR beta diversity per million T cells.

The study isolated at least 6 million PBMCs from each sample. CDR3 length: 15 amino acids. Germline V gene lookup returns CDR1 MNHEY and CDR2 SVGAGI. V lost 6 bases and J lost 6; bases outside the gene matches: 13. This clonotype was detected many times. Antigen specificity is unknown. PCR was performed a second time for about 6 to 11 cycles using a sample-barcoded 5' primer and a J-beta primer mix. TCRdb re-called the 5' RACE reads through MiXCR, storing one row per CDR3 protein. The sample holds about 320,000 distinct CDR3 sequences; around 27% are singletons and the top ten take 29%. This rearrangement joins TRBV6-5 to TRBJ2-5; 7 bases are a match to TRBD1. The TCR sequence derives from a woman in her sixties or seventies in good health. The specimen was blood. The CDR3 is CASRPRGQVKQTQYF. The CDR3 coding sequence is TGTGCCAGCAGACCCCGAGGACAGGTCAAACAGACCCAGTACTTC.